This T cell receptor (beta chain) was recovered during a study of T cell repertoires in cytomegalovirus infection. On the study more broadly: Shared public TCR beta signatures pointed to both CMV infection and a matching HLA type.

Broader study findings: Summed frequency of shared TCR beta families picked out CMV carriers who also had the relevant HLA. Within the response measured ex vivo, HLA-C-restricted CMV-specific TCR beta clonotypes were dominant.

Via MiXCR, TCRdb re-called the reads, giving one row per CDR3 protein. The data contain about 210,000 distinct CDR3 sequences, approximately 6.7% of them singletons. The sample holds many counts of this clonotype. Its antigen is currently unknown. The source material was PBMCs. The sequence came from a human donor in good health (CMV status not recorded). Some clones in this sample may be carry-over from other donors' samples.

CDR3 protein: CASSDSIGAGVAAFF. The CDR3 coding sequence is TGTGCCAGCAGTGATAGTATCGGGGCAGGGGTTGCGGCTTTCTTT. The chain couples TRBV25-1 to TRBJ1-1; D is perhaps TRBD1 (6 bases). The CDR3 is made up of 15 amino acids. Trimming left V 3 bases short and J 11 bases short, with 22 bases between. Germline V lookup: CDR1 MGHDK, CDR2 SYGVNS.